This T cell receptor beta chain appears in the sequencing data of a study of T cell clonality in common variable immunodeficiency. Findings and caveats of the study: Fewer deletions and N-nucleotide insertions were reportedly seen in common variable immunodeficiency TCR beta sequences.

Aged roughly 8 to 65 years, CVID subjects averaged around 40 years old. Both groups were predominantly of Caucasian heritage. V lost 3 bases and J lost 0; bases outside the gene matches: 2. CDR1 and CDR2 (germline): GTSNPN, SVGIG (reference sequence). The CDR3 totals 14 residues. This clone was detected a few times. Its antigen is currently unknown. The read ends 3 residues before the CDR3 terminus; that terminus is restored from the germline J gene. Profiling relied on immunoSEQ multiplex PCR, and the TCRdb table lists in-frame clones only, not all of them. The sample shows some 28,000 clones, none of them appearing just once.

The clonotype comes from a human donor with common variable immunodeficiency. Material for sequencing was peripheral blood mononuclear cells. The chain has TRBV30 and TRBJ2-3; 8 bases fit TRBD1. The CDR3 loop reads CAWSRGRSTDTQYF. The CDR3 bases that were read are TGTGCCTGGAGCAGGGGGCGAAGCACAGATACG.